What follows describes a single T cell receptor beta chain. This receptor's antigen is unknown. No per-base quality is available; no much larger clone lies one base away. The data were taken from a study of cytomegalovirus exposure and HLA in healthy donors (TCRdb year 2017). About the investigation overall: In an earlier analysis of under 750 of the donors, 276 Gb of sequence data and 90 million to 120 million unique TCR beta sequences from about 179 million T cells were reported. Roughly 290 gigabases of sequencing data and tens of millions of unique TCR sequences made up an early release that covered 640 HLA-typed donors. The genetic ancestry cluster associated with self-reported Caucasian donors included 81% of the roughly 390 genotyped donors. The aim of the study was to test whether cataloging public T cell receptors could identify signatures of past pathogen exposure. The study used immunosequencing to profile the T cell repertoires of several hundred subjects and linked those repertoires to cytomegalovirus serostatus. A separate validation cohort of over a hundred different subjects was used in addition to the approximately 670-subject first cohort. To predict cytomegalovirus infection status, the study brought together high-throughput TCR immunosequencing, statistical association of individual TCRs with disease status, and machine learning. A later analysis re-examined previously published TCR beta repertoires from 600 to 700 donors and added high-resolution HLA genotyping to investigate patterns of TCR occurrence. In the later analysis, no new phenotypic data were used to find candidate immune exposures; instead, reliance was placed on TCR beta sequences and their occurrence across donors. To decide whether each TCR beta V gene segment behaved as functional or pseudogenic, an earlier analysis of some 580 of the donors relied on high-throughput TCR beta sequencing. Alongside the repertoire data, information on donor age, sex, ethnicity and CMV serostatus was compiled. A later genetic analysis used genome-wide SNP genotypes for about 65% of the 666 donors, treating that subset as a discovery cohort. Every repertoire in the discovery cohort had been generated on one and the same sequencing platform. HLA typing included class I and class II loci at four-digit resolution. Typing coverage differed by locus: A, B, C, DRB1 and DQB1 were typed in about 629-640 donors, DQA1 in 522, DPA1 in some 570, and DPB1 in 472. Four to six DR-DQ haplotypes were handled as single units for association and clustering because linkage in the cohort was strong. Among some 400 genotyped donors of the cohort, an average of approximately 240,000 unique TCR beta nucleotide sequences were sequenced per donor, around 18% of them non-productive. Summary of the overall study and its limitations: It was suggested by the authors that the approach could potentially be generalized to other disease states and immunological phenotypes. The only immune exposure information available for the cohort was CMV serostatus. Linkage disequilibrium might explain the correlated functional status among segregating V segments, but an unknown experimental factor could not be excluded. In vitro tests confirmed that a few of the cytomegalovirus-associated TCR beta chains recognize cytomegalovirus antigens. Because the 87-base-pair reads could not distinguish some IMGT-functional V segments, including TRBV6-2 and TRBV6-3, those segments were excluded. According to a later analysis, parvovirus B19, influenza, CMV and Epstein-Barr virus appeared linked to several top co-occurrence clusters. Around 16 rarely observed V segments, including chromosome 9 orphons, were excluded from the earlier analysis of about 610 of the donors because counts were too low. In an earlier analysis of approximately 590 of the donors, most TCR beta V segments appeared in productive rearrangements about 87% or about 30% of the time, broadly matching IMGT annotations. Because HLA typing was missing for some donors at each locus, association tests included only the typed subset. In a later analysis, HLA-associated TCR beta chains were found to be more clonally expanded and to have lower generation probabilities than equally common non-associated chains. A later analysis found that TCR association rates varied across HLA loci, with DRB1 alleles showing the most associated TCRs and HLA-C alleles the fewest. A later analysis found that most CMV-associated TCR beta chains appeared HLA-restricted, with HLA associations seemingly driven largely by CMV exposure. Sequencing depth was assumed to be roughly uniform across donors in the presence/absence analyses, though that assumption may not hold. Cytomegalovirus status was reported to be diagnosed by the classifier with high specificity and sensitivity in both the original and validation cohorts. A later genetic analysis associated a missense DCLRE1C variant with V-gene and J-gene trimming of TCR beta chains, and an independent cohort replicated the association. In a later genetic analysis, fewer N-insertions in productive TCRs were reported among donors in an Asian-associated ancestry cluster than the approximately 710-donor mean. A group of highly shared sequence variants was considered likely to be a technical artifact of the sequencing pipeline. The study listed 150 to 200 TCR beta chains as associated with cytomegalovirus. When HLA alleles, especially DR and DQ, strongly co-occurred, TCR associations were difficult to assign to individual alleles. This cohort had only TCR beta chains sequenced, and the lack of alpha or paired-chain data limited which features could be detected. Specific HLA alleles were associated with 15,000 to 20,000 TCR beta sequences at a false discovery rate of 0.05 in a later analysis. Across donors, most TCR sequences were observed very rarely, whereas some public TCRs were present in many individuals. A further reported finding was that TCR beta sequences accurately predicted the HLA-A and HLA-B alleles for most subjects in the first cohort.

From its cysteine to its phenylalanine, the CDR3 spans 15 amino acids. Just the 45-base CDR3 DNA is kept, in frame starting at base 1. From V the trimming removes 6 bases and from J it removes 4 bases, while the gene matches leave 11 bases of the junction unaccounted for. Looking up the germline V gene yields CDR1 SQVTM and CDR2 ANQGSEA. The cohort was made up of about 670 healthy bone marrow donors. At the time of sampling, all cohort members were nominally healthy, though unrecorded immune exposures were likely present. The donor tested CMV seronegative and was one of the 352 seronegative cohort members. A peripheral blood sample was collected from each donor, and TCR beta sequencing was performed on peripheral blood mononuclear cells. Genomic DNA was extracted from the blood cell samples with the Qiagen DNeasy Blood Extraction Kit. The library was prepared using the immunoSEQ multiplex PCR assay. A mixture of 60 forward primers for TCR Vbeta segments and 13 reverse primers for TCR Jbeta segments was used in the multiplex PCR. The CDR3 region of rearranged TCR beta genes was amplified from genomic DNA with a multiplex PCR assay. The Illumina HiSeq System was used to sequence the amplified TCR beta libraries as 87-base-pair reads. The original pipeline was this. A later analysis tallied roughly 76 million unique TCR beta chains across the 666 repertoires, and around 10 million of those chains were shared by two or more donors. A nearest-neighbor algorithm error-corrected the raw reads and collapsed the reads into unique sequences, merging closely related sequences to remove PCR and sequencing errors. CDR3 sequences were aligned to IMGT reference sequences to assign V, D and J gene segments. Each retained sequence needed at least a six-nucleotide match to both a V gene segment and a J gene segment. A rearrangement counted as productive if the CDR3 had no stop codons and remained in frame with V and J, and every other rearrangement counted as non-productive. CDR3 was defined according to IMGT convention as the region running from the second conserved V-encoded cysteine to the conserved J-encoded phenylalanine. Sequences without an unambiguous match to a single V gene segment were excluded from the earlier analysis of about 630 of the donors. In an earlier analysis of approximately 500 of the donors, a V segment was called functional when productive rearrangements were above 56.7%, and segregating when the standard deviation between donors exceeded 5%. To diagnose cytomegalovirus status from the catalog of TCR beta chain sequences, a statistical classification framework was built. V and J gene assignment, in a later analysis, came from comparing TCR nucleotide sequences with IMGT/GENE-DB human TR gene sequences. The TCRdist pipeline was used in a later analysis to assign CDR3 sequences and most-parsimonious VDJ recombination scenarios. In a later analysis, each TCR beta chain was defined by its CDR3 amino acid sequence together with its V-gene family, and reads without a unique V-gene family were excluded. In a later analysis, fewer than 650 highly shared, low-generation-probability nucleotide sequences were removed to address suspected cross-contamination and a sequencing artifact. For each public chain, a later analysis derived a clonal expansion index from normalized ranks of inferred template counts within each repertoire. In a later analysis, generation probabilities were computed with a VDJ recombination model fitted to out-of-frame rearrangements, and the resulting probabilities were checked against IGoR. In a later analysis, hypergeometric tests were used to score TCR-TCR, TCR-HLA and TCR-CMV co-occurrence, with a repertoire-size bias correction applied to TCR pairs. In a later analysis, false discovery rates were estimated by permuting HLA or CMV assignments 20 times. A later analysis grouped co-occurring TCRs with DBSCAN, adding TCRdist sequence similarity when clustering within HLA-allele-positive subsets. For co-occurrence clustering, repertoires with fewer than 30,000 or more than 120,000 public chains were excluded, along with four to six repertoires with anomalous nucleotide sharing. The clones in this table, taken by TCRdb from immuneACCESS, are in-frame only. Not every clone is retained; where verified, under half of the shortfall comes from an unresolved V gene, and the cause of the rest is unknown. V, J and clone size derive from that table, while D and trimming were established from the DNA sequence. This sample lists more than 50,000 clones; 65% to 85% were detected once. The top ten constitute approximately 2.4% of the sample.

The sample taken for sequencing was PBMCs. The rearranged chain carries TRBV29-1 and TRBJ2-5; 10 central nucleotides agree with TRBD2. The sequence came from a female donor in good health and CMV-seronegative. The CDR3 region: CSVSSGSGVVETQYF. The nucleotides read TGCAGCGTCTCTAGCGGGAGTGGGGTTGTAGAGACCCAGTACTTC.